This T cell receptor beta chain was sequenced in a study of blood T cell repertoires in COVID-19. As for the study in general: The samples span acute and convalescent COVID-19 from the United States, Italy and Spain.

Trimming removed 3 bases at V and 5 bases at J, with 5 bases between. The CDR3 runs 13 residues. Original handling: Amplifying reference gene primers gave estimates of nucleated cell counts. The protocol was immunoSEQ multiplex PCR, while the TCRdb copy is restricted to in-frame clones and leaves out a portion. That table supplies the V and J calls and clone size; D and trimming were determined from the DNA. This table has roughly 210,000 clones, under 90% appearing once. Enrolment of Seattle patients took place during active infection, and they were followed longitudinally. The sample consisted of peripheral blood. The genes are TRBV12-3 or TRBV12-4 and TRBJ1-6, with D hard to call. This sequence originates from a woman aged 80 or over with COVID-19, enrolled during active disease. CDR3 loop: CASSLADNSPLHF. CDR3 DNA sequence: TGTGCCAGCAGTTTGGCTGATAATTCACCCCTCCACTTT.